Below are 10 T cell receptor beta chains sequenced from a single sample in a study of blood T cell repertoires in COVID-19. The repertoire was sequenced with immunoSEQ multiplex PCR; TCRdb's copy has only in-frame clones and lacks some. Of about 150,000 clones in the sample, approximately 90% were seen once. Sequenced: peripheral blood. Source of these receptors: a woman between 40 and 50 years old with acute or convalescent COVID-19.

V gene TRBV4-1 combines with J gene TRBJ2-1, with 8 bases matching TRBD2. Germline CDR1 MGHRA, CDR2 YSYEKL. The CDR3 covers 16 residues. The trim removed 2 bases at V and 0 bases at J, leaving 3 bases unmatched. The CDR3 DNA reads TGCGCCAGCAGCCAATTAGCGGGGAGCTCCTACAATGAGCAGTTCTTC. Translated: CASSQLAGSSYNEQFF.

This chain links TRBV7-3 with TRBJ1-2, with TRBD1 identical over 7 bases. With V trimmed by 6 bases and J by 8 bases, 12 bases remained unmatched. CDR1 and CDR2 from the germline V gene are SGHTA and FQGTGA. The CDR3 is made up of 14 amino acids. The CDR3 sequence is CASRPNDREIGYTF. In DNA, the CDR3 is TGTGCCAGCAGGCCTAATGACAGGGAGATCGGCTACACCTTC. Supplemented by reference TRBV7-3 and TRBJ1-2, the full variable domain reads GAGVSQTPSNKVTEKGKYVELRCDPISGHTALYWYRQSLGQGPEFLIYFQGTGAADDSGLPNDRFFAVRPEGSVSTLKIQRTERGDSAVYLCASRPNDREIGYTFGSGTRLTVV.

This rearrangement joins TRBV6-2 or TRBV6-3 to TRBJ2-7; D is possibly TRBD2 (7 bases). Germline V gene sequence: CDR1 MNHEY, CDR2 SVGEGT. The CDR3 extends over 15 amino acids. Trimming shortened V by 5 bases and J by 2 bases, and 16 bases separated the two germline ends. The CDR3 DNA is TGTGCCAGCAGTCCCACAGGGAGGGCAACCTACGAGCAGTACTTC. Translation gives CASSPTGRATYEQYF.

This sequence joins TRBV6-4 and TRBJ2-2; TRBD2 might be the D (5 bases). The length of the CDR3 is 14 residues. Germline V gives CDR1 MRHNA, CDR2 SNTAGT. The V end lost 6 bases, the J end lost 6 bases, and 14 bases lay between the germline ends. The CDR3 region is CASSIKLDAGELFF. Written as DNA, the CDR3 is TGTGCCAGCAGCATAAAACTAGACGCCGGGGAGCTGTTTTTT.

The genes are TRBV11-1 and TRBJ1-1; 8 bases fit TRBD1. The CDR3 has 15 amino acids. J was trimmed by 6 bases and V by 4 bases; bases with no gene match: 10. Germline-derived CDR1 and CDR2 are SGHAT and FQDESV (reference sequence). The CDR3 sequence is CASSYPGGAPAEAFF. The CDR3, as DNA: TGTGCCAGCAGCTATCCAGGGGGCGCCCCTGCTGAAGCTTTCTTT. The variable domain in full, with the rest retrieved from reference TRBV11-1 and TRBJ1-1, is EAEVAQSPRYKITEKSQAVAFWCDPISGHATLYWYRQILGQGPELLVQFQDESVVDDSQLPKDRFSAERLKGVDSTLKIQPAELGDSAMYLCASSYPGGAPAEAFFGQGTRLTVV.

This chain links TRBV29-1 with TRBJ2-1, with D tentatively TRBD2 (6 bases). Germline V gives CDR1 SQVTM, CDR2 ANQGSEA. Trimming shortened V by 2 bases and J by 6 bases, and 20 bases separated the two germline ends. There are 16 residues in the CDR3. The CDR3 loop is CSVETWAEGLINEQFF. As DNA, the CDR3 is TGCAGCGTTGAAACTTGGGCGGAGGGTCTTATCAATGAGCAGTTCTTC.

The rearrangement links TRBV10-2 to TRBJ2-3; tentatively, D is TRBD1 (6 bases). The V gene lost 8 bases and the J gene lost 2 bases, with 11 bases spanning the gap. The CDR3 is made up of 13 amino acids. Germline values: CDR1 WSHSY, CDR2 SAAADI. The DNA of the CDR3 is TGCGCCAGCCGGGACATCTCCACAGATACGCAGTATTTT. This encodes CASRDISTDTQYF.

The CDR3 loop reads CASSLARGNEQFF. The CDR3 DNA reads as TGTGCCAGCAGCCTTGCTAGGGGGAATGAGCAGTTCTTC. The rearrangement links TRBV5-4 to TRBJ2-1; D possibly corresponds to TRBD1 (6 bases). CDR1 and CDR2 from the germline V gene are SGHNT and YYREEE (reference sequence). The ends were cut back, 4 bases at V and 7 bases at J, with 12 bases in the middle. This CDR3 spans 13 amino acids.

The chain has TRBV3-1 (or the pseudogene TRBV3-2) and TRBJ2-3; D unclear. Germline CDR1 is LGHDT and CDR2 is YNNKEL (reference sequence). The CDR3 consists of 15 residues. The germline V and J ends were trimmed by 0 bases and 4 bases, with 11 bases remaining between them. This CDR3 reads CASSQDGHQSDTQYF. In DNA form, the CDR3 reads TGTGCCAGCAGCCAAGATGGGCATCAATCAGATACGCAGTATTTT.

The J gene is TRBJ2-1, the V gene TRBV5-1, with D tentatively TRBD2 (6 bases). CDR1 and CDR2 from the germline V gene are SGHRS and YFSETQ. This CDR3 has 14 residues. With 1 base removed from V and 4 bases from J, the gap between germline ends came to 9 bases. CDR3 residues: CASSLSLAYNEQFF. Here the CDR3 DNA reads TGCGCCAGCAGCTTGTCACTAGCATACAATGAGCAGTTCTTC.